These T cell receptor beta chains were read from a single sample in a study of vaccination and CD4 T cells after COVID-19. Antigen specificity for these receptors is unknown. Each CDR3 protein gets one entry after TCRdb re-called the PCR reads with MiXCR. Among over 10,000 distinct CDR3 sequences listed, roughly half were seen once. Specimen: CD4+ T cells from blood, cultured in vitro. Receptor source: a human donor who had recovered from COVID-19. CDR3s include the opening cysteine and the closing phenylalanine or tryptophan. D genes are given only for firm matches. Part of the rows lack a size; the others show once, few, many or a class for expanded clones.

TRBJ2-7,-,TRBV11-3,-,14,TGTGCCACTCAGGTACACAGGGCCTCCTACGAGCAGTACTTC,CATQVHRASYEQYF
TRBJ2-1,-,TRBV20-1,TRBD2,15,TGCAGTGCCATAGACGCGGGGGATCGGCTCCATGAGCAGTTCTTC,CSAIDAGDRLHEQFF
TRBJ2-2,few,TRBV2,TRBD1,14,TGTGCCAGCACCTCCGGACAGGGCGACGGGGAGCTGTTTTTT,CASTSGQGDGELFF
TRBJ1-5,once,TRBV3-1,-,16,TGTGCCAGCAGCCAAGAGGCGGGGATCGGGAGGCAGCCCCAGCATTTT,CASSQEAGIGRQPQHF
TRBJ2-5,-,TRBV5-4,TRBD2,16,TGTGCCAGCAGCCGAGCGGGGGGACGATCCCAAGAGACCCAGTACTTC,CASSRAGGRSQETQYF
TRBJ1-4,few,TRBV7-9,-,15,TGTGCCAGCAAAAGGGAAGGAGCAACTAATGAAAAACTGTTTTTT,CASKREGATNEKLFF
TRBJ1-2,few,TRBV7-9,-,14,TGTGCCAGCAGCTTATTTGGGGAACCCCATGGCTACACCTTC,CASSLFGEPHGYTF
TRBJ2-5,few,TRBV20-1,-,13,TGCGGGGCTCGTCTGGGGGGATTTGAGACCCAGTACTTC,CGARLGGFETQYF
TRBJ1-1,-,TRBV20-1,-,16,TGCAGTGCTAGACCACCCGGGGCGGGGGGGGTCACTGAAGCTTTCTTT,CSARPPGAGGVTEAFF
TRBJ1-2,-,TRBV5-1,-,14,TGCGCCAGCTCGTCTGCAGGTACTTTCTATGGCTACACCTTC,CASSSAGTFYGYTF
TRBJ2-3,few,TRBV2,-,15,TGTGCCAGCAGGGCGGGACTGAGACTCACAGATACGCAGTATTTT,CASRAGLRLTDTQYF
TRBJ1-1,-,TRBV12-3/TRBV12-4,TRBD1,14,TGTGCCAGCAGAACCCAGGGGACAGGGACTGAAGCTGTCTTT,CASRTQGTGTEAVF
TRBJ2-1,-,TRBV5-6,TRBD1,14,TGTGCCAGCAGCGGGGGACAGGGAAGGGGTGAGCAGTTCTTC,CASSGGQGRGEQFF